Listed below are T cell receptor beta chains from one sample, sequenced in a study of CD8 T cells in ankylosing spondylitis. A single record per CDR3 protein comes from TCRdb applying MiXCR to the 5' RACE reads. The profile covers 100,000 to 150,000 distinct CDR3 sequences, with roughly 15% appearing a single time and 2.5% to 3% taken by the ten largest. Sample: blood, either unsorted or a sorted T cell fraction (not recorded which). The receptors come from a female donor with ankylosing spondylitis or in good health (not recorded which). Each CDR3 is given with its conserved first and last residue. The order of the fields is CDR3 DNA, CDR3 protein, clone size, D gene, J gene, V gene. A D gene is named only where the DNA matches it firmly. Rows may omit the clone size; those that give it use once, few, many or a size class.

CDR3nt: TGTGCCAGCAGCTTGGGACAGTTCACTGAAGCTTTCTTT; CDR3aa: CASSLGQFTEAFF; abundance: few; d_gene: .; j_gene: TRBJ1-1; v_gene: TRBV5-6
CDR3nt: TGTGCCGGGACAAGGGGGACAGGGAATGGCTACACCTTC; CDR3aa: CAGTRGTGNGYTF; abundance: few; d_gene: TRBD1; j_gene: TRBJ1-2; v_gene: TRBV6-1
CDR3nt: TGTGCCAGCAGCGGCGACAGGAGCTCCTACAATGAGCAGTTCTTC; CDR3aa: CASSGDRSSYNEQFF; abundance: few; d_gene: .; j_gene: TRBJ2-1; v_gene: TRBV3-1
CDR3nt: TGCGCCAGCAGTAGCGGGGGGACTAGCACAGATACGCAGTATTTT; CDR3aa: CASSSGGTSTDTQYF; abundance: .; d_gene: TRBD2; j_gene: TRBJ2-3; v_gene: TRBV5-1
CDR3nt: TGTGCCAGCAGATCCTCAGTTTACGAGCAGTACTTC; CDR3aa: CASRSSVYEQYF; abundance: few; d_gene: .; j_gene: TRBJ2-7; v_gene: TRBV6-1
CDR3nt: TGTGCCAGTAGTATGAGCGGGAGTGGGAATGAGCAGTTCTTC; CDR3aa: CASSMSGSGNEQFF; abundance: few; d_gene: TRBD2; j_gene: TRBJ2-1; v_gene: TRBV19
CDR3nt: TGCAGTTATAGCTCTGGGGCCAACGTCCTGACTTTC; CDR3aa: CSYSSGANVLTF; abundance: few; d_gene: .; j_gene: TRBJ2-6; v_gene: TRBV29-1
CDR3nt: TGTGCCAGCAGCATACAGGGGCAGTCCTACGAGCAGTACTTC; CDR3aa: CASSIQGQSYEQYF; abundance: .; d_gene: TRBD1; j_gene: TRBJ2-7; v_gene: TRBV5-6
CDR3nt: TGCGCCAGCAGCTTGGTAGTCTCTGGGGCCAACGTCCTGACTTTC; CDR3aa: CASSLVVSGANVLTF; abundance: many; d_gene: .; j_gene: TRBJ2-6; v_gene: TRBV5-1
CDR3nt: TGCGCCAGCAGCCAAGGGAGATTGGGGGACAGCTCCTACGAGCAGTACTTC; CDR3aa: CASSQGRLGDSSYEQYF; abundance: .; d_gene: TRBD1; j_gene: TRBJ2-7; v_gene: TRBV4-1
CDR3nt: TGCAGTGCTAGAGCCTGGGGGGCTAGCGGGGTACCCATCACCGGGGAGCTGTTTTTT; CDR3aa: CSARAWGASGVPITGELFF; abundance: few; d_gene: TRBD2; j_gene: TRBJ2-2; v_gene: TRBV20-1
CDR3nt: TGCGCCAGCAGCTTGTTGGCGGATTCCTACGAGCAGTACTTC; CDR3aa: CASSLLADSYEQYF; abundance: many; d_gene: .; j_gene: TRBJ2-7; v_gene: TRBV12-3/TRBV12-4
CDR3nt: TGCGCCAGCAGCTCTGGGAACACCGGGGAGCTGTTTTTT; CDR3aa: CASSSGNTGELFF; abundance: few; d_gene: .; j_gene: TRBJ2-2; v_gene: TRBV5-1
CDR3nt: TGCAGTGCTAGAGGACTAGTTTCCGTTGGCCTTAGCACAGATACGCAGTATTTT; CDR3aa: CSARGLVSVGLSTDTQYF; abundance: .; d_gene: .; j_gene: TRBJ2-3; v_gene: TRBV20-1
CDR3nt: TGTGCCAGCAGCCTATCCCCGGGACAGGGGGAGGATACGCAGTATTTT; CDR3aa: CASSLSPGQGEDTQYF; abundance: many; d_gene: TRBD1; j_gene: TRBJ2-3; v_gene: TRBV7-8
CDR3nt: TGCAGCGTCCTGGACACCCCCTATGGCTACACCTTC; CDR3aa: CSVLDTPYGYTF; abundance: many; d_gene: .; j_gene: TRBJ1-2; v_gene: TRBV29-1
CDR3nt: TGTGCCAGCAGCAAAGGACTAGCGGGAGGCGGAGGGGAGCTGTTTTTT; CDR3aa: CASSKGLAGGGGELFF; abundance: .; d_gene: .; j_gene: TRBJ2-2; v_gene: TRBV21-1
CDR3nt: TGCAGTGTGGCGGGGGGGCAATCCGCCTACAATGAGCAGTTCTTC; CDR3aa: CSVAGGQSAYNEQFF; abundance: few; d_gene: TRBD2; j_gene: TRBJ2-1; v_gene: TRBV20-1
CDR3nt: TGTGCCAGCAGTTACTCGGTCCAGGGGGGTTTGCCCCAGCATTTT; CDR3aa: CASSYSVQGGLPQHF; abundance: few; d_gene: TRBD1; j_gene: TRBJ1-5; v_gene: TRBV6-5
CDR3nt: TGTGCCAGCAGTCCCCATGGGGGGGGACATCCCTATGGCTACACCTTC; CDR3aa: CASSPHGGGHPYGYTF; abundance: .; d_gene: .; j_gene: TRBJ1-2; v_gene: TRBV12-3/TRBV12-4
CDR3nt: TGTGCCAGCCGGGACCGGGATACGCAGTATTTT; CDR3aa: CASRDRDTQYF; abundance: many; d_gene: .; j_gene: TRBJ2-3; v_gene: TRBV12-3/TRBV12-4
CDR3nt: TGTGCCAGCAGCTTTCCCCCCGACATTGAGCAGTTCTTC; CDR3aa: CASSFPPDIEQFF; abundance: many; d_gene: .; j_gene: TRBJ2-1; v_gene: TRBV7-9
CDR3nt: TGTGCCTCCCACGACAGGGAGGTTCCGACAGATACGCAGTATTTT; CDR3aa: CASHDREVPTDTQYF; abundance: .; d_gene: .; j_gene: TRBJ2-3; v_gene: TRBV12-3/TRBV12-4
CDR3nt: TGTGCCGGCAGCCTGACAGGGGCCTACAATGAGCAGTTCTTC; CDR3aa: CAGSLTGAYNEQFF; abundance: few; d_gene: TRBD1; j_gene: TRBJ2-1; v_gene: TRBV6-1
CDR3nt: TGCGCCAGCAGCCCGGGGGGGGGCCATAATGAAAAACTGTTTTTT; CDR3aa: CASSPGGGHNEKLFF; abundance: few; d_gene: .; j_gene: TRBJ1-4; v_gene: TRBV5-1
CDR3nt: TGTGCCAGCAGTTTGCAGCTAGGAGCAACAGATACGCAGTATTTT; CDR3aa: CASSLQLGATDTQYF; abundance: .; d_gene: .; j_gene: TRBJ2-3; v_gene: TRBV12-3/TRBV12-4
CDR3nt: TGTGCCAGCAGCTTAACGAGGACTAGCGGGAGTTACAATGAGCAGTTCTTC; CDR3aa: CASSLTRTSGSYNEQFF; abundance: .; d_gene: TRBD2; j_gene: TRBJ2-1; v_gene: TRBV7-3
CDR3nt: TGTGCCAGCAGCCCGGGACAGGGGCGGGTCAATGAGCAGTTCTTC; CDR3aa: CASSPGQGRVNEQFF; abundance: many; d_gene: TRBD1; j_gene: TRBJ2-1; v_gene: TRBV7-2
CDR3nt: TGTGCCAGCAGGTCGACAGTCAGCTCTGGAAACACCATATATTTT; CDR3aa: CASRSTVSSGNTIYF; abundance: few; d_gene: .; j_gene: TRBJ1-3; v_gene: TRBV12-3/TRBV12-4
CDR3nt: TGCGCCAGCAGCATAGCGTCCCCACTCGAGCAGTACTTC; CDR3aa: CASSIASPLEQYF; abundance: many; d_gene: .; j_gene: TRBJ2-7; v_gene: TRBV5-1
CDR3nt: TGCGCCAGCAGTCAGCCAGGGTCGGCGGAACCCTCCTACAATGAGCAGTTCTTC; CDR3aa: CASSQPGSAEPSYNEQFF; abundance: few; d_gene: .; j_gene: TRBJ2-1; v_gene: TRBV23-1
CDR3nt: TGCGCCAGCAGCTTGGCGGCTAGCGGAATTAACCAAGAGACCCAGTACTTC; CDR3aa: CASSLAASGINQETQYF; abundance: .; d_gene: TRBD2; j_gene: TRBJ2-5; v_gene: TRBV5-1
CDR3nt: TGTGCCAGCAGCACTCGACTAGCGGGGGGTTTGGATACGCAGTATTTT; CDR3aa: CASSTRLAGGLDTQYF; abundance: .; d_gene: TRBD2; j_gene: TRBJ2-3; v_gene: TRBV5-5
CDR3nt: TGCAGTGCTCCGACTAGCGGCACAGATACGCAGTATTTT; CDR3aa: CSAPTSGTDTQYF; abundance: many; d_gene: TRBD2; j_gene: TRBJ2-3; v_gene: TRBV20-1
CDR3nt: TGTGCCAGCAAGAGAGGGACAGGTGACTATGGCTACACCTTC; CDR3aa: CASKRGTGDYGYTF; abundance: few; d_gene: TRBD1; j_gene: TRBJ1-2; v_gene: TRBV6-1
CDR3nt: TGCGCCAGCAGACTTGGACAGCCTCCGAACACCGGGGAGCTGTTTTTT; CDR3aa: CASRLGQPPNTGELFF; abundance: .; d_gene: .; j_gene: TRBJ2-2; v_gene: TRBV5-1
CDR3nt: TGTGCCAGCAGCTTAGGAATAGCGTCAGATACGCAGTATTTT; CDR3aa: CASSLGIASDTQYF; abundance: many; d_gene: .; j_gene: TRBJ2-3; v_gene: TRBV11-1
CDR3nt: TGCAGTGCTAGTAGGACAGCTAGCACAGATACGCAGTATTTT; CDR3aa: CSASRTASTDTQYF; abundance: .; d_gene: .; j_gene: TRBJ2-3; v_gene: TRBV20-1
CDR3nt: TGCGCCAGCAGCTTGGGGTCCTCGGGGAGCGATGAGCAGTTCTTC; CDR3aa: CASSLGSSGSDEQFF; abundance: few; d_gene: .; j_gene: TRBJ2-1; v_gene: TRBV5-1
CDR3nt: TGCGCCAGCAGCTTTCTTGGAAACAGGGACGTCAATGAGCAGTTCTTC; CDR3aa: CASSFLGNRDVNEQFF; abundance: .; d_gene: .; j_gene: TRBJ2-1; v_gene: TRBV5-1
CDR3nt: TGTGCCACCAGCAGGGGACAGCAAGAGACCCAGTACTTC; CDR3aa: CATSRGQQETQYF; abundance: .; d_gene: TRBD1; j_gene: TRBJ2-5; v_gene: TRBV15
CDR3nt: TGCAGCATTGCTCGGGGGGGCAGTTACGAGCAGTACTTC; CDR3aa: CSIARGGSYEQYF; abundance: .; d_gene: TRBD2; j_gene: TRBJ2-7; v_gene: TRBV29-1
CDR3nt: TGTGCCAGCAGCGCCCTTAGCGGGACTAACCAAGAGACCCAGTACTTC; CDR3aa: CASSALSGTNQETQYF; abundance: .; d_gene: TRBD2; j_gene: TRBJ2-5; v_gene: TRBV9
CDR3nt: TGTGCCAGCAGCAACACGGGACTAATCGTCTACAATGAGCAGTTCTTC; CDR3aa: CASSNTGLIVYNEQFF; abundance: .; d_gene: TRBD2; j_gene: TRBJ2-1; v_gene: TRBV13